These T cell receptor beta chains were read from a single sample in a study of blood T cell repertoires in COVID-19. Repertoires were generated with immunoSEQ multiplex PCR, while TCRdb's copy carries only in-frame clones and drops some. The table shows roughly 220,000 clones, with around nine tenths occurring only once. Sequences were obtained from peripheral blood. The receptor set was obtained from a man aged 60 to 69 with acute or convalescent COVID-19. Both conserved end residues are part of each CDR3. D genes are given only for firm matches. Where a row states a size, it is once, few, many or the class of an expanded clone; other rows omit it.

cdr3_aa | cdr3_nt | d_call | v_call | clone_size | j_call
CASSIIGGQGRGNQPQHF | TGTGCCAGTAGTATAATAGGGGGACAGGGTCGGGGCAATCAGCCCCAGCATTTT | TRBD1 | TRBV19 | - | TRBJ1-5
CASSEALQGSYSYEQYF | TGTGCCAGCAGTGAGGCCCTACAGGGGTCCTATTCCTACGAGCAGTACTTC | TRBD1 | TRBV2 | once | TRBJ2-7
CASSRRDTEAFF | TGTGCCAGCAGCCGCAGGGACACTGAAGCTTTCTTT | - | TRBV6-5 | - | TRBJ1-1
CASSPPGTDNNEQFF | TGTGCCAGCAGTCCCCCCGGGACAGACAACAATGAGCAGTTCTTC | TRBD1 | TRBV28 | - | TRBJ2-1
CASSDNDRPQETQYF | TGTGCCAGCAGCGATAACGACAGGCCACAAGAGACCCAGTACTTC | - | TRBV3-1/TRBV3-2 | - | TRBJ2-5
CASSQDIGQGALGYGYTF | TGCGCCAGCAGCCAAGATATCGGACAGGGAGCACTTGGCTATGGCTACACCTTC | TRBD1 | TRBV4-3 | - | TRBJ1-2
CASHVTGAYGYTF | TGTGCCAGCCATGTAACAGGGGCTTATGGCTACACCTTC | TRBD1 | TRBV12-3/TRBV12-4 | few | TRBJ1-2
CASSQVAGDHGYTF | TGCGCCAGCAGCCAAGTAGCAGGGGATCATGGCTACACCTTC | - | TRBV4-1 | - | TRBJ1-2
CASRLAGLNEKLFF | TGTGCCAGCAGATTGGCAGGCCTTAATGAAAAACTGTTTTTT | - | TRBV27 | - | TRBJ1-4
CASSGTGGLEQFF | TGTGCCAGCTCCGGGACAGGGGGATTGGAGCAGTTCTTC | TRBD1 | TRBV16 | once | TRBJ2-1
CASSMSVSEAEAFF | TGTGCCAGTAGTATGTCAGTGTCGGAGGCTGAAGCTTTCTTT | - | TRBV19 | - | TRBJ1-1
CASSHTDRDGGYTF | TGTGCCAGCAGCCATACGGACAGGGATGGAGGCTACACCTTC | TRBD1 | TRBV7-2 | once | TRBJ1-2
CASSQQPGGVFYGYTF | TGTGCCAGCAGCCAGCAGCCAGGGGGCGTTTTTTATGGCTACACCTTC | TRBD1 | TRBV3-1/TRBV3-2 | - | TRBJ1-2
CASNPGGSINTETQYF | TGCGCCAGCAACCCGGGGGGGTCGATAAATACCGAGACCCAGTACTTC | TRBD2 | TRBV5-1 | once | TRBJ2-5
CASTGVMNTEAFF | TGTGCCTCAACCGGAGTGATGAACACTGAAGCTTTCTTT | - | TRBV3-1/TRBV3-2 | - | TRBJ1-1
CASSVGLVAYNEQFF | TGCGCCAGCAGCGTTGGACTAGTAGCCTACAATGAGCAGTTCTTC | TRBD2 | TRBV5-1 | - | TRBJ2-1
CASSQGETGRNYGYTF | TGCGCCAGCAGCCAAGGGGAGACAGGAAGAAACTATGGCTACACCTTC | - | TRBV4-1 | - | TRBJ1-2
CASSEAGLAGGNEQFF | TGTGCCAGCAGTGAAGCGGGGCTAGCGGGGGGTAATGAGCAGTTCTTC | TRBD2 | TRBV2 | - | TRBJ2-1
CASSLGRLAEYNEQFF | TGTGCCAGCAGCTTGGGGCGACTAGCGGAGTACAATGAGCAGTTCTTC | TRBD2 | TRBV5-4 | - | TRBJ2-1
CASSRYRGDQETQYF | TGTGCCAGCAGCCGGTACAGGGGCGACCAAGAGACCCAGTACTTC | TRBD1 | TRBV7-2 | - | TRBJ2-5
CASSGANQETQYF | TGTGCCAGTAGCGGAGCCAACCAAGAGACCCAGTACTTC | - | TRBV19 | - | TRBJ2-5
CASSTGTGLETQYF | TGTGCCAGCAGCACCGGGACAGGGTTGGAGACCCAGTACTTC | TRBD1 | TRBV9 | - | TRBJ2-5
CASSLYLAGGNNEQFF | TGCGCCAGCAGCTTGTATTTAGCGGGGGGCAATAATGAGCAGTTCTTC | TRBD2 | TRBV5-1 | - | TRBJ2-1
CASRDEPGKEKLFF | TGCGCCTCACGGGATGAACCCGGGAAGGAAAAACTGTTTTTT | - | TRBV5-1 | - | TRBJ1-4
CASRRQDPNYEQYF | TGTGCCAGCAGGAGACAGGACCCAAACTACGAGCAGTACTTC | - | TRBV6-5 | - | TRBJ2-7
CSVELANPYEQYF | TGCAGCGTTGAACTGGCCAACCCCTACGAGCAGTACTTC | - | TRBV29-1 | - | TRBJ2-7
CASSLDPVGSGGFQETQYF | TGTGCCAGCAGCTTAGACCCAGTAGGTAGCGGGGGCTTCCAAGAGACCCAGTACTTC | TRBD2 | TRBV7-2 | - | TRBJ2-5
CASSLWRGVRNEQFF | TGTGCCAGCAGTTTATGGCGCGGGGTTCGCAATGAGCAGTTCTTC | - | TRBV27 | - | TRBJ2-1
CASSPGTSDIGTQYF | TGTGCCAGCAGTCCCGGGACTAGCGACATCGGAACGCAGTATTTT | TRBD2 | TRBV4-2 | - | TRBJ2-3
CASSSPGQGARNEQFF | TGTGCCAGCAGTTCGCCGGGACAGGGGGCGCGGAATGAGCAGTTCTTC | TRBD1 | TRBV27 | - | TRBJ2-1
CASSLQGTYGYTF | TGTGCCAGCAGCTTACAGGGAACTTATGGCTACACCTTC | - | TRBV5-6 | - | TRBJ1-2
CASSFTLQGRGEKLFF | TGTGCCAGCAGCTTTACCCTACAGGGGAGAGGGGAAAAACTGTTTTTT | TRBD1 | TRBV7-9 | - | TRBJ1-4
CASTPPSGQGFYEQFF | TGTGCCAGTACCCCCCCTTCCGGACAGGGGTTTTATGAGCAGTTCTTC | TRBD1 | TRBV19 | - | TRBJ2-1
CASNGRTSGGGNTGELFF | TGTGCCAGCAACGGGAGGACTAGCGGGGGGGGAAACACCGGGGAGCTGTTTTTT | TRBD2 | TRBV5-4 | - | TRBJ2-2
CAISEPGLATNEKLFF | TGTGCCATCAGTGAGCCAGGTCTTGCAACTAATGAAAAACTGTTTTTT | - | TRBV10-3 | - | TRBJ1-4
CASSEPGQGASYNEQFF | TGTGCCAGCAGCGAACCGGGACAGGGGGCGTCCTACAATGAGCAGTTCTTC | TRBD1 | TRBV7-2 | - | TRBJ2-1
CASAYRGRRNTEAFF | TGTGCCAGCGCGTACAGGGGACGGAGAAACACTGAAGCTTTCTTT | TRBD1 | TRBV6-6 | - | TRBJ1-1